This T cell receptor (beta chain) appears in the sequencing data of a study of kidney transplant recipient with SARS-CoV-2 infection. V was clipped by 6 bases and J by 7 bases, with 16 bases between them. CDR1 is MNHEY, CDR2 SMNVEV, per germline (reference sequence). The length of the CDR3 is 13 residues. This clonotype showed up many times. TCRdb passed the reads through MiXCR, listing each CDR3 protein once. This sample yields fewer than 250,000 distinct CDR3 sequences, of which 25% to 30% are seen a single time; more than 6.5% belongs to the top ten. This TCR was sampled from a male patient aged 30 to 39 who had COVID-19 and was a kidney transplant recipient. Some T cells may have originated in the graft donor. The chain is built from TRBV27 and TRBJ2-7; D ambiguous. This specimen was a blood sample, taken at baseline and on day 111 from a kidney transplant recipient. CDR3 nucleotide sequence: TGTGCCAGCAGAGAGGCATCCTTTGGAGAGCAGTACTTC. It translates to CASREASFGEQYF.